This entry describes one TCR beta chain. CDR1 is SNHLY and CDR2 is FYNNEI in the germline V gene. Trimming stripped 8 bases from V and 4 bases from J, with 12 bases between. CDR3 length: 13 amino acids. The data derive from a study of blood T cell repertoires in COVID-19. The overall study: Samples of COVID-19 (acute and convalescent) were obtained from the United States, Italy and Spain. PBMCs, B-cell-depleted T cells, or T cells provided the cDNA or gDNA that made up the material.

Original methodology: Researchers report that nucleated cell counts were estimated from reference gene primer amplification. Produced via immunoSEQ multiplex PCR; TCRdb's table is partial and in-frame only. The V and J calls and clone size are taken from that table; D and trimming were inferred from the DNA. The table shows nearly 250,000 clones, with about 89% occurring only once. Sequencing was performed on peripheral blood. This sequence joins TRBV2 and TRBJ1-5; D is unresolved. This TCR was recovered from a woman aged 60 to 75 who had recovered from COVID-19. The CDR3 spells CASSRRVNQPQHF. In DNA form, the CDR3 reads TGTGCCAGCTCCCGGAGGGTAAATCAGCCCCAGCATTTT.